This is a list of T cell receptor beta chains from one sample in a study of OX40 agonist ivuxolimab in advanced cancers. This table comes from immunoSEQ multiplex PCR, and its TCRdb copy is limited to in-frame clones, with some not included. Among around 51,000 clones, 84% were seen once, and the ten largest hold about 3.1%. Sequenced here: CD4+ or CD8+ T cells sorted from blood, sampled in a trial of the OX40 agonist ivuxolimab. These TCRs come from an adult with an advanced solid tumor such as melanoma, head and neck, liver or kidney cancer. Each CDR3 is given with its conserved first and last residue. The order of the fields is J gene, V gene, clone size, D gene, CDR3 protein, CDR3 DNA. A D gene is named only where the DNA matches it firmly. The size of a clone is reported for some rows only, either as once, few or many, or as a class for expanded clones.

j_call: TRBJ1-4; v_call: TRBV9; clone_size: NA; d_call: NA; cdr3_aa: CASSPRGGGHEKLFF; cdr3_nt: TGTGCCAGCAGCCCCCGGGGTGGTGGCCATGAAAAACTGTTTTTT
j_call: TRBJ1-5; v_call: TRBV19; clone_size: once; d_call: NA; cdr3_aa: CASERTQGNQPQHF; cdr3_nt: TGTGCGTCGGAACGGACTCAGGGCAATCAGCCCCAGCATTTT
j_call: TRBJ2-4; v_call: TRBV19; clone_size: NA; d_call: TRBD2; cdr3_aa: CASTSGLAAIASKNIQYF; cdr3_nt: TGTGCCAGTACCTCGGGACTAGCGGCGATAGCGTCCAAAAACATTCAGTACTTC
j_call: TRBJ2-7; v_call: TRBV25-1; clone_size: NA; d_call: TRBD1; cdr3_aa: CASSPTGTGVHEQYF; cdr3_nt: TGTGCCAGCAGCCCCACCGGGACAGGGGTCCACGAGCAGTACTTC
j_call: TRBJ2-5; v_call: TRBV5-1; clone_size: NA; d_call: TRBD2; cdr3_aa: CASSAGTRGETQYF; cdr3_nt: TGCGCCAGCAGTGCCGGGACTAGGGGAGAGACCCAGTACTTC
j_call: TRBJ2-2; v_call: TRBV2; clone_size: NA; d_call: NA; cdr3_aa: CASSERSNTGELFF; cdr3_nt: TGTGCCAGCAGTGAACGTTCGAACACCGGGGAGCTGTTTTTT
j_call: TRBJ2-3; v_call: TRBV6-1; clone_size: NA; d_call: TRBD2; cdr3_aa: CASSEGSGGQDTQYF; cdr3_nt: TGTGCCAGCAGTGAAGGTAGCGGGGGGCAAGATACGCAGTATTTT
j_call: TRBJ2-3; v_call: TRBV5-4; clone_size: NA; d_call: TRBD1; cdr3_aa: CASSPGQYTDTQYF; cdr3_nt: TGTGCCAGCAGCCCGGGACAGTACACAGATACGCAGTATTTT
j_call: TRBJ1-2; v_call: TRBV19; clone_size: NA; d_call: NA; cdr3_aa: CASSPGAVGYTF; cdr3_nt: TGTGCCAGTAGTCCGGGGGCGGTAGGCTACACCTTC
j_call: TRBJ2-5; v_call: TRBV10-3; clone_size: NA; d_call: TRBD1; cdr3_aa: CAISEGAGGIQETQYF; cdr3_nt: TGTGCCATCAGTGAGGGGGCAGGGGGAATACAAGAGACCCAGTACTTC
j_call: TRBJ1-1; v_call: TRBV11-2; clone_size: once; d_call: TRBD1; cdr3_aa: CASSNPTGMAFF; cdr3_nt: TGTGCCAGCTCCAACCCGACAGGGATGGCTTTCTTT
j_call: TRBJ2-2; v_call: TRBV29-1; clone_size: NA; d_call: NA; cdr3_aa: CSVRSVALAGELFF; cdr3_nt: TGCAGCGTTCGGTCGGTAGCGCTAGCCGGGGAGCTGTTTTTT
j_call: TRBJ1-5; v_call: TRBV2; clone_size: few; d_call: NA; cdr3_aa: CASRRDVSNQPQHF; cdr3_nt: TGTGCCAGCAGGAGGGACGTTAGCAATCAGCCCCAGCATTTT